The entry below gives a single T cell receptor beta chain sequence along with its context. With V trimmed by 1 base and J by 6 bases, 4 bases remained unmatched. Looked up from germline, CDR1 is MGHDK and CDR2 is SYGVNS. CDR3 length: 15 amino acids. Either two negative PCRs, clearance, or symptom resolution qualified Cohort 3 donors as recovered. The assay was immunoSEQ multiplex PCR, and TCRdb's table has in-frame clones only and misses some. This table holds 350,000 to 450,000 clones, about nine tenths found once. The data were obtained in a study of blood T cell repertoires in COVID-19. The overall study: Whether acute or convalescent, the COVID-19 samples came from the United States, Italy and Spain. PBMCs, B-cell-depleted T cells, or T cells were the source of the cDNA or gDNA that made up the material.

The sequence was collected from a woman aged 25 to 39 who had recovered from COVID-19. Sequences were obtained from PBMCs or T cells enriched from blood (not recorded which). This chain joins TRBV25-1 and TRBJ1-4, with TRBD1 matching over 8 bases. The CDR3 bases are TGTGCCAGCAGTGAATTCAGGGGGCCTGATGAAAAACTGTTTTTT. Translation gives CASSEFRGPDEKLFF.